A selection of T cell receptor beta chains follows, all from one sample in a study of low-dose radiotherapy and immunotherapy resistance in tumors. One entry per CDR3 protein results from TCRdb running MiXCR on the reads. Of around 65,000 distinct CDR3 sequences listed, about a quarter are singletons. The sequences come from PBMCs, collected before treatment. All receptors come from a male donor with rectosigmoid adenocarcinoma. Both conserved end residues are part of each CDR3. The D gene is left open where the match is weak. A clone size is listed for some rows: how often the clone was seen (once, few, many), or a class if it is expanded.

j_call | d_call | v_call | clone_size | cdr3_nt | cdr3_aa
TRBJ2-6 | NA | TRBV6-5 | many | TGTGCCAGCAGTTATGCAGGGTCTGGGGCCAACGTCCTGACTTTC | CASSYAGSGANVLTF
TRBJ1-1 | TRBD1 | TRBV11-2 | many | TGTGCCAGCAGCTTAGCTCGAGTTGGACAGGGCTTTGAAGCTTTCTTT | CASSLARVGQGFEAFF
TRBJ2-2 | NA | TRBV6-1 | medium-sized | TGTGCCAGCATGGGGGGATTAGGGGAGCTGTTTTTT | CASMGGLGELFF
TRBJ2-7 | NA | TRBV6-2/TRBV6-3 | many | TGTGCCAGTTGGACGGATTCCTACGAGCAGTACTTC | CASWTDSYEQYF
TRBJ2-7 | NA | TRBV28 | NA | TGTGCCACGTCGGACGGGACCTCTTCTTACGAGCAGTACTTC | CATSDGTSSYEQYF
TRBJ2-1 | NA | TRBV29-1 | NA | TGCAGCGTCCATAGATGGGGGTCTGGCAATGAGCAGTTCTTC | CSVHRWGSGNEQFF
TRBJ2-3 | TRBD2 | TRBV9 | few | TGTGCCAGCAGCGTAGGTCTAGCGGGGGGGGCCGGGGTCACAGATACGCAGTATTTT | CASSVGLAGGAGVTDTQYF
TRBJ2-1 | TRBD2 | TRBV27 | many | TGTGCCAGCAGTACCAACCGCCAGGGGACTAGCGGGAGACACAATGAGCAGTTCTTC | CASSTNRQGTSGRHNEQFF
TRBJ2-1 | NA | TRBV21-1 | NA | NA | CASTNQTSMYLCATTPGAGNEQFF
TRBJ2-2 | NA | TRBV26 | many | TGTGCCAGCAGTTCCTCAAGGGGACTGGCGGGGCAAATCGGGGAGCTGTTTTTT | CASSSSRGLAGQIGELFF
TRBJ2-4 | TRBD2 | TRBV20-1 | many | TGCAGTGCTAGACCGGGCGGGGGGACGGACATTCAGTACTTC | CSARPGGGTDIQYF
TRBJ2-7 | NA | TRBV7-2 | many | TGTGCCAGCAGCTTACGGGGCTACGAGCAGTACTTC | CASSLRGYEQYF
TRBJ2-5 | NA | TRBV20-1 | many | TGCAGTGCTAGAGATAGGGCAGGGGGGCGACGCGGGGCGAGAGAGACCCAGTACTTC | CSARDRAGGRRGARETQYF
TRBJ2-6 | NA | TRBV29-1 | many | TGCAGCGTCATGGGGGGCGGGCGAAAATCTGGGGCCAACGTCCTGACTTTC | CSVMGGGRKSGANVLTF
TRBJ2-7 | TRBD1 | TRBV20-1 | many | TGCAGTGCCCCGGGACAGGCATACGAGCAGTACTTC | CSAPGQAYEQYF
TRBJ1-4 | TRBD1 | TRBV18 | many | TGTGCCAGCTCAACAGGGGTTAATGAAAAACTGTTTTTT | CASSTGVNEKLFF
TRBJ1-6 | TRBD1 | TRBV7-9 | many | TGTGCCAGCAGCTTAGGGCGGGACAGACCACTCCACTTT | CASSLGRDRPLHF
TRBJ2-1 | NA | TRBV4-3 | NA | TGCGCCAGCAGCCAATCAAATGGGAATGAGCAGTTCTTC | CASSQSNGNEQFF
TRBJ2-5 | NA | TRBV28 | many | TGTGCCAGCAGTGTCGTTTTGGAGACCCAGTACTTC | CASSVVLETQYF
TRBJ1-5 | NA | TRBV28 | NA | TGTGCCAGCAGTCCGCCTTCCGGGAAGTTCCGGCAGCCCCAGCATTTT | CASSPPSGKFRQPQHF
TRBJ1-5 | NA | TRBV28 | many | TGTGCCAGCAGCCGACAGCCCCAGCATTTT | CASSRQPQHF
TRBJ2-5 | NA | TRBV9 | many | TGTGCCAGCAGCGTAGAGAATACGGGGGAGACCCAGTACTTC | CASSVENTGETQYF
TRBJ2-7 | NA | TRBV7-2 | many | TGTGCCAGCAGCCCAGACTCCGTGAGCAACGAGCAGTACTTC | CASSPDSVSNEQYF
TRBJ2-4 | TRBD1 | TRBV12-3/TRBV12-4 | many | TGTGCCAGCAGTCACCGGGACAGGGGTAGTGACATTCAGTACTTC | CASSHRDRGSDIQYF
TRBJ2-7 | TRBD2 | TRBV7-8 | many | TGTGCCAGCAACGACGGAAGCGGGATCGCCTACGAGCAGTACTTC | CASNDGSGIAYEQYF
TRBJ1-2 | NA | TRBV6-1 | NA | TGTGCCAGCAGCTTGAACAGGGATGGCTACACCTTC | CASSLNRDGYTF
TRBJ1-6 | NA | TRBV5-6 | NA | TGTGCCAGCAGCCCCAGACCGGTAGGAAATTCACCCCTCCACTTT | CASSPRPVGNSPLHF
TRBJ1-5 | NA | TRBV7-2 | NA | TGTGCCAGCAGCTTAGCCGACATCCAGCCCCAGCATTTT | CASSLADIQPQHF
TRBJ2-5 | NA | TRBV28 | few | TGTGCCAGCAGTTTTAACTTATTGGCAGGGCTCCCGAAGACCCAGTACTTC | CASSFNLLAGLPKTQYF
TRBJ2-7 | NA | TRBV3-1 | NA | TGTGCCAGCAGCCAAACAGGTGCCGCCTACGAGCAGTACTTC | CASSQTGAAYEQYF
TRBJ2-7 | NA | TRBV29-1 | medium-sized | TGCAGCGCTCGTCCGGGAGACGGCGAGCAGTACTTC | CSARPGDGEQYF
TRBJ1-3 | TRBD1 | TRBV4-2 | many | TGTGCCAGCAGCCAACATGGACAGGGCGTCTCTGGAAACACCATATATTTT | CASSQHGQGVSGNTIYF
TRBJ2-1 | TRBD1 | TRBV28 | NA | TGTGCCAGCAGCAAGGTACAGGGGGCTGGTTCGGATGAGCAGTTCTTC | CASSKVQGAGSDEQFF
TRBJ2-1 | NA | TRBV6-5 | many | TGTGCCAGCGTCGGGGGCAATGAGCAGTTCTTC | CASVGGNEQFF
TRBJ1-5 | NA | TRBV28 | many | TGTGCCAGCAGGGGTAACAATCAGCCCCAGCATTTT | CASRGNNQPQHF
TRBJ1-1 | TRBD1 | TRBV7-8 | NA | TGTGCCAGCAGCTTAGGAGCGGCAGGGGGGGTTGGAGCTTTCTTT | CASSLGAAGGVGAFF
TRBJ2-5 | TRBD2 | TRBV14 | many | TGTGCCAGCAGCCAAGGGTGGTCTAGCGGATATAAAGAGACCCAGTACTTC | CASSQGWSSGYKETQYF
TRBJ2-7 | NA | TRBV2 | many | TGTGCCAGCAGTGAAGCAGGGGTGATCTACGAGCAGTACTTC | CASSEAGVIYEQYF
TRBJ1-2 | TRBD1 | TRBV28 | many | TGTGCCAGCAGCTATGTGGCGACAGGGGCAGCCGGCTATGGCTACACCTTC | CASSYVATGAAGYGYTF
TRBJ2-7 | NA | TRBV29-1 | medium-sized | TGCAGCGTTTCGACCGGGACACCCTTCGAGCAGTACTTC | CSVSTGTPFEQYF
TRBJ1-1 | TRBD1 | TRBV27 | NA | TGTGCCAGCAGTTCCACTGGACAGGGCAGAGGTAAAGCTTTCTTT | CASSSTGQGRGKAFF
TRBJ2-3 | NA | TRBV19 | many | TGTGCCAGTAGTATTGGGGACTCGTCCGGAGGTGCTACGCAGTATTTT | CASSIGDSSGGATQYF
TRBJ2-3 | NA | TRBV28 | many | TGTGCCAGCAGTTTATCTGGGGTGAGCACAGATACGCAGTATTTT | CASSLSGVSTDTQYF
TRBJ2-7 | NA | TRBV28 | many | TGTGCCAGCAGTATTGGGGGCTACTCCTACGAGCAGTACTTC | CASSIGGYSYEQYF
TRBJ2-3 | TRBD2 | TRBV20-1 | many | TGCAGCCTCCTCCGGGGGGGGGGCGGAACAGATACGCAGTATTTT | CSLLRGGGGTDTQYF
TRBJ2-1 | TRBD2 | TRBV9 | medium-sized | TGTGCCAGCAGCGTAGGTAGCGGGAGTAATGAGCAGTTCTTC | CASSVGSGSNEQFF
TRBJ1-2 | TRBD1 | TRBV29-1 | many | TGCAGCGTTCAGGGGGGAGCGAGCTATGGCTACACCTTC | CSVQGGASYGYTF
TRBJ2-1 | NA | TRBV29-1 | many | TGCAGCGCCGGACACCTGATATACAATGAGCAGTTCTTC | CSAGHLIYNEQFF
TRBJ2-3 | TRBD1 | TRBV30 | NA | TGTGCCTGGAGTGTGACAGGGGATACGCAGTATTTT | CAWSVTGDTQYF
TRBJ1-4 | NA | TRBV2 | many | TGTGCCAGCAAGGGGGTCGAAAAACTGTTTTTT | CASKGVEKLFF
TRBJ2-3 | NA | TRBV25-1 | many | TGTGCCAGCAGTCGGGTTCCCCCCACAGATACGCAGTATTTT | CASSRVPPTDTQYF
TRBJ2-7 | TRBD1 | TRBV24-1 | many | TGTGCCACCAGTGACCCAGGACAGGCCCCCTACGAGCAGTACTTC | CATSDPGQAPYEQYF